This T cell receptor beta chain was captured in a study of control samples from healthy donors and cancer patients. Only in-frame clones appear in the TCRdb table, and some are missing; sequencing was by immunoSEQ multiplex PCR. Of approximately 140,000 clones listed, roughly nine tenths are singletons. The CDR3 has 17 residues. In germline, CDR1 is SEHNR, CDR2 FQNEAQ (reference sequence). J was trimmed by 0 bases and V by 5 bases; bases with no gene match: 9. This clonotype was obtained from a young man in good health. Material for sequencing was blood. The J gene is TRBJ2-2, the V gene TRBV7-9; TRBD2 matches 7 bases. The DNA for the CDR3 is TGTGCCAGCAGCCCCCTTGGGGGGGGACCGAACACCGGGGAGCTGTTTTTT. Translated, it gives CASSPLGGGPNTGELFF.